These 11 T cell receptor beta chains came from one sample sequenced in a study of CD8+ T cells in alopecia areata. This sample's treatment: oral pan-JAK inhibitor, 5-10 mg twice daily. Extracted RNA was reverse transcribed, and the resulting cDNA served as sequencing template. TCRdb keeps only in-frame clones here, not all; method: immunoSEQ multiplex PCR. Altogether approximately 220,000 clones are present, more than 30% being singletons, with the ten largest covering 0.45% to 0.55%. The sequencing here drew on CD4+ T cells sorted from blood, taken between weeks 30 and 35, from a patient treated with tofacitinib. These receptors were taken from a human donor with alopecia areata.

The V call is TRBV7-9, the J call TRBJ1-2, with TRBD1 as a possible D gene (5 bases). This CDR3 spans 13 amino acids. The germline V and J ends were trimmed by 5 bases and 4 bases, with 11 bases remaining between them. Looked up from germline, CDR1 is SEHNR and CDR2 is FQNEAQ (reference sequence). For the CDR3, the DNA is TGTGCCAGCAGCGACGGGACGGTCTATGGCTACACCTTC. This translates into CASSDGTVYGYTF.

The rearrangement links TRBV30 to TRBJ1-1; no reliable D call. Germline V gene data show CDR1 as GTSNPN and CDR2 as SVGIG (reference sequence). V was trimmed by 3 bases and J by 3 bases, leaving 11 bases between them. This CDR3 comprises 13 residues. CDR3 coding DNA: TGTGCCTGGAGCCCCAACGCGGACACTGAAGCTTTCTTT. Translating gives CAWSPNADTEAFF.

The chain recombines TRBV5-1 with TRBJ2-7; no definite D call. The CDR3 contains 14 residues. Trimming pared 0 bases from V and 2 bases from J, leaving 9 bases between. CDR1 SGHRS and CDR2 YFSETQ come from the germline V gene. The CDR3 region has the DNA TGCGCCAGCAGCTTGGCTGGGTACCCCTACGAGCAGTACTTC. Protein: CASSLAGYPYEQYF.

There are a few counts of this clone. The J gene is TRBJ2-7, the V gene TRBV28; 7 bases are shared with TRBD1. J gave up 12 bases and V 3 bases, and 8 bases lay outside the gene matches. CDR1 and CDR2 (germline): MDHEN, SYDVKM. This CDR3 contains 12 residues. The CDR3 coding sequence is TGTGCCAGCAGTTTGTGGGACAGCCCATGGTACTTC. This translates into CASSLWDSPWYF.

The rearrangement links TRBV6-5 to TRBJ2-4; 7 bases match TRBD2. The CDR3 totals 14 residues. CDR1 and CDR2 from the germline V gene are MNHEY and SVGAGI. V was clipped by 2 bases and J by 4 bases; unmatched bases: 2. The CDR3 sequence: CASSYGGSKNIQYF. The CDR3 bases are TGTGCCAGCAGTTACGGCGGGAGTAAAAACATTCAGTACTTC.

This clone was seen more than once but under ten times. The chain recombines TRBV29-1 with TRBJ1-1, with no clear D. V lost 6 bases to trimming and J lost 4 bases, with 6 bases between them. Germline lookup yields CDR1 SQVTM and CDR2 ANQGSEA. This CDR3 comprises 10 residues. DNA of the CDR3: TGCAGCGTAATACGCACTGAAGCTTTCTTT. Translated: CSVIRTEAFF.

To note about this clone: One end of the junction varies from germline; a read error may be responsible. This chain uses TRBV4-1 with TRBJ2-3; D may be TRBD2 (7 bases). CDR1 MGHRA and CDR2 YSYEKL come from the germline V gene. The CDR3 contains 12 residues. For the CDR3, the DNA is TGCGCCAGCAGCCAACTCGGACTAGACAGGAGGTTT. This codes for CASSQLGLDRRF.

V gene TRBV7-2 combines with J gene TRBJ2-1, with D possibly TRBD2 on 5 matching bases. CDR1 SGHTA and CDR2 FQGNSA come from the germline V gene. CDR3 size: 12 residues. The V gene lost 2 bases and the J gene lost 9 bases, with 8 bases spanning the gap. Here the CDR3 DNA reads TGTGCCAGCAGCTTACGGAGGCTTGAGCAGTTCTTC. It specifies CASSLRRLEQFF.

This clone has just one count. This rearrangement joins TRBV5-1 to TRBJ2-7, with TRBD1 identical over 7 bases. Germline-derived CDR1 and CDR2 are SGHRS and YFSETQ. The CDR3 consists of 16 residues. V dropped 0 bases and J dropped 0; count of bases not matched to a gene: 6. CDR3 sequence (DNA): TGCGCCAGCAGCTTGGGGGGACAGTTGAGCTCCTACGAGCAGTACTTC. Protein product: CASSLGGQLSSYEQYF. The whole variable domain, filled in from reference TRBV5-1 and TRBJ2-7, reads KAGVTQTPRYLIKTRGQQVTLSCSPISGHRSVSWYQQTPGQGLQFLFEYFSETQRNKGNFPGRFSGRQFSNSRSEMNVSTLELGDSALYLCASSLGGQLSSYEQYFGPGTRLTVT.

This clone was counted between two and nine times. The CDR3: CASTIGGTFTEAFF. CDR3 sequence (DNA): TGTGCCAGCACCATCGGAGGGACCTTCACTGAAGCTTTCTTT. V is TRBV11-2 and J is TRBJ1-1; D might be TRBD1 (5 bases). V lost 7 bases and J 4 bases, leaving 16 bases between the germline ends. In germline, CDR1 is SGHAT, CDR2 FQNNGV. There are 14 residues in the CDR3.

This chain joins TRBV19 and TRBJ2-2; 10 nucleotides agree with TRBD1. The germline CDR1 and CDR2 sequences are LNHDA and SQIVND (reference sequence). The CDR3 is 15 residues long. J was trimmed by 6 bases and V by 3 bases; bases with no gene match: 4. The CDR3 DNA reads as TGTGCCAGTAGTATCACCGGGACAGGGGCCGGGGAGCTGTTTTTT. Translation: CASSITGTGAGELFF.